These 30 T cell receptor beta chains were all obtained from the same sample, sequenced in a study of T cells in Graves' hyperthyroidism and ophthalmopathy. Amplification of TCR beta CDR3 regions used RNA as the template. Using the HTBI primer set, a first-round RT-PCR was run on the TCR CDR3. TCRdb reprocessed the multiplex PCR reads with MiXCR, giving one entry per CDR3 protein. The sample includes fewer than 700,000 distinct CDR3 sequences, 15% to 20% of them seen just once. Input material: blood. These TCRs come from a woman under 30 with Graves' ophthalmopathy.

The J gene is TRBJ2-7, the V gene TRBV19; 9 bases fit TRBD1. V gave up 5 bases and J gave up 6 bases; unmatched junction bases: 11. The CDR3 is made up of 15 amino acids. Germline-derived CDR1 and CDR2 are LNHDA and SQIVND (reference sequence). The CDR3 coding sequence is TGTGCCAGTAGTGCCTCTCGGACAGGGGATCGCGAGCAGTACTTC. This encodes CASSASRTGDREQYF. The full variable domain, with the rest looked up from reference TRBV19 and TRBJ2-7, is DGGITQSPKYLFRKEGQNVTLSCEQNLNHDAMYWYRQDPGQGLRLIYYSQIVNDFQKGDIAEGYSVSREKKESFPLTVTSAQKNPTAFYLCASSASRTGDREQYFGPGTRLTVT.

V is TRBV2 and J is TRBJ1-2; TRBD1 matches at 10 bases. Trimming took 3 bases from V and 4 from J; bases not matched to a gene: 8. The CDR3 extends over 16 amino acids. The germline V gene has CDR1 SNHLY and CDR2 FYNNEI. CDR3 in amino acids: CASSDSGWDRGYGYTF. The CDR3 DNA reads TGTGCCAGCAGTGACTCGGGGTGGGACAGGGGCTATGGCTACACCTTC. The whole variable domain, remainder taken from reference TRBV2 and TRBJ1-2, is EPEVTQTPSHQVTQMGQEVILRCVPISNHLYFYWYRQILGQKVEFLVSFYNNEISEKSEIFDDQFSVERPDGSNFTLKIRSTKLEDSAMYFCASSDSGWDRGYGYTFGSGTRLTVV.

This sequence joins TRBV27 and TRBJ2-1, with D possibly being TRBD1 (6 bases). CDR1 is MNHEY and CDR2 is SMNVEV in the germline V gene (reference sequence). Trimming pared 6 bases from V and 9 bases from J, leaving 9 bases between. The CDR3 covers 11 residues. CDR3 amino acids: CASRQGPEQFF. The CDR3 DNA follows: TGTGCCAGCAGGCAGGGGCCTGAGCAGTTCTTC.

This clonotype has only a few counts. The chain links TRBV9 to TRBJ1-1; D not resolved. Trimming removed 1 base at V and 4 bases at J, with 11 bases between. The CDR3 extends over 14 amino acids. Per the germline V gene, CDR1 is SGDLS and CDR2 is YYNGEE. In DNA form, the CDR3 reads TGTGCCAGCAGCGTATGGCCAGGAGGCACTGAAGCTTTCTTT. It codes for CASSVWPGGTEAFF. The whole variable domain, filled in from reference TRBV9 and TRBJ1-1, reads DSGVTQTPKHLITATGQRVTLRCSPRSGDLSVYWYQQSLDQGLQFLIQYYNGEERAKGNILERFSAQQFPDLHSELNLSSLELGDSALYFCASSVWPGGTEAFFGQGTRLTVV.

This chain's CDR3 is CASSRILAGEANEQFF. The DNA for the CDR3 is TGTGCCAGCAGTAGAATTCTAGCGGGAGAAGCAAATGAGCAGTTCTTC. The chain joins TRBV6-1 to TRBJ2-1; 10 positions match TRBD2. The V and J ends lost 5 bases and 7 bases, in that order; junction bases with no gene match: 11. The CDR3 loop spans 16 amino acids. The V gene's germline CDR1 is MNHNS and CDR2 SASEGT.

This chain uses TRBV4-1 with TRBJ1-2; no clear D gene. The V and J ends lost 5 bases and 0 bases respectively, with 16 bases between them. The germline V gene has CDR1 MGHRA and CDR2 YSYEKL. The CDR3 has 16 residues. Here the CDR3 DNA reads TGCGCCAGCAGCTCAATCCGGGCTTCCGCTAACTATGGCTACACCTTC. Its translation is CASSSIRASANYGYTF.

The rearrangement links TRBV25-1 to TRBJ2-5; 7 nucleotides agree with TRBD1. Germline-derived CDR1 and CDR2 are MGHDK and SYGVNS. V shed 2 bases and J 4 bases; nucleotides not matched to a gene: 7. The CDR3 length is 15 residues. CDR3 amino acids: CASSEPGQVRETQYF. The CDR3 DNA follows: TGTGCCAGCAGTGAACCTGGACAGGTCAGAGAGACCCAGTACTTC.

This clonotype was found a few times. The chain couples TRBV5-1 to TRBJ2-1, with TRBD1 identical over 9 bases. The V gene end was trimmed by 5 bases and the J gene end by 4 bases; junction bases not matched to a gene: 4. This CDR3 has 14 residues. CDR1 is SGHRS, CDR2 YFSETQ, per germline. The CDR3 loop is CASRPGTGYNEQFF. The CDR3 bases are TGCGCCAGCAGACCCGGGACAGGGTACAATGAGCAGTTCTTC.

This clonotype was recorded a few times. The gene calls are TRBV6-1 and TRBJ1-2; 7 nucleotides match TRBD1. The CDR3 has 14 amino acids. Germline V lookup: CDR1 MNHNS, CDR2 SASEGT. V lost 2 bases to trimming and J lost 5 bases; unmatched junction nucleotides: 5. The CDR3 region is CASSERGLVYGYTF. CDR3 nucleotides: TGTGCCAGCAGTGAAAGGGGGCTGGTTTATGGCTACACCTTC.

In its sample, this clonotype was seen many times. V gene TRBV28 combines with J gene TRBJ2-7; possible D gene TRBD2, 6 bases. Germline CDR1 MDHEN, CDR2 SYDVKM. This CDR3 spans 13 amino acids. V lost 6 bases and J lost 6, with 15 bases in between. This CDR3 is CASRPTGLGEQYF. CDR3 sequence (DNA): TGTGCCAGCAGACCGACGGGACTGGGCGAGCAGTACTTC.

This clonotype was counted many times. This chain connects TRBV5-1 to TRBJ1-1; the D gene is possibly TRBD1 (6 bases). Germline V gives CDR1 SGHRS, CDR2 YFSETQ. The length of the CDR3 is 14 residues. V was trimmed by 4 bases and J by 3 bases, leaving 13 bases between them. The CDR3 reads CASSPNRADTEAFF. DNA for the CDR3: TGCGCCAGCAGCCCAAACAGGGCAGACACTGAAGCTTTCTTT.

V is TRBV6-9 and J is TRBJ2-7, with 14 nucleotides matching TRBD2. The germline V gene encodes CDR1 MNHGY and CDR2 SVAAGI. The CDR3 totals 17 residues. V dropped 4 bases and J dropped 0; count of bases not matched to a gene: 5. CDR3 loop: CASSSLGLAGGSYEQYF. CDR3 in DNA: TGTGCCAGCAGTTCCCTAGGACTAGCGGGGGGCTCCTACGAGCAGTACTTC.

This clonotype was counted many times. CDR3 residues: CASSRGGVNQPQHF. The CDR3 region has the DNA TGTGCCAGCAGCCGGGGGGGTGTCAATCAGCCCCAGCATTTT. The chain employs TRBV7-8 and TRBJ1-5; a possible D gene is TRBD1 (5 bases). The V end was cut by 5 bases, the J end by 3 bases, with 11 bases between. Looked up from germline, CDR1 is SGHVS and CDR2 is FQNEAQ. This CDR3 contains 14 residues.

This clonotype has just a few counts. This clone may be a read error of a much larger clone one base away. CDR3: CASSYDVRYTEAFF. The CDR3 DNA reads TGTGCCAGCAGCTACGACGTACGGTACACTGAAGCTTTCTTT. This chain links TRBV7-2 with TRBJ1-1; D is unresolved. Trimming took off 4 bases at V and 3 bases at J, with 12 bases between the two ends. The V gene's germline CDR1 is SGHTA and CDR2 FQGNSA. The CDR3 loop spans 14 amino acids.

At least ten counts were recorded for this clonotype. The chain employs TRBV12-3 or TRBV12-4 and TRBJ2-3; TRBD2 matches at 12 bases. V dropped 5 bases and J dropped 3; count of bases not matched to a gene: 9. There are 17 residues in the CDR3. DNA for the CDR3: TGTGCCAGCAGTGAAAATGGACTAGCGGGAAGTACAGATACGCAGTATTTT. Translated, it gives CASSENGLAGSTDTQYF.

This clonotype appeared many times. The chain recombines TRBV20-1 with TRBJ2-3; 16 bases map to TRBD2. Germline V CDR1 and CDR2: DFQATT, SNEGSKA (reference sequence). This CDR3 has 15 residues. V was pared by 3 bases and J by 5 bases, with 2 bases of the junction left unmatched. The CDR3 DNA sequence: TGCAGTGCTAGTGGGACTAGCGGGAGGGAAGATACGCAGTATTTT. Its protein product is CSASGTSGREDTQYF.

Turning to this clonotype: A much larger clone lies a single base off, so this may be a read error. The rearrangement links TRBV3-1 to TRBJ2-4, with D unresolved. The germline gives CDR1 LGHDT, CDR2 YNNKEL (reference sequence). The length of the CDR3 is 12 residues. The CDR3 DNA reads TGTGCCAACAGCCATGGCAAAAACATTCAGTACTTC. Translated, it gives CANSHGKNIQYF.

The chain combines TRBV28 with TRBJ2-7; 13 positions match TRBD2. The J segment lost 1 base and the V segment lost 3 bases, leaving 3 bases of the junction unmatched. Germline V gives CDR1 MDHEN, CDR2 SYDVKM. CDR3 length: 16 amino acids. DNA for the CDR3: TGTGCCAGCAGTTTTACTAGCGGGGGGGATTCCTACGAGCAGTACTTC. This sequence encodes CASSFTSGGDSYEQYF. The variable domain in full, completed from reference TRBV28 and TRBJ2-7, reads DVKVTQSSRYLVKRTGEKVFLECVQDMDHENMFWYRQDPGLGLRLIYFSYDVKMKEKGDIPEGYSVSREKKERFSLILESASTNQTSMYLCASSFTSGGDSYEQYFGPGTRLTVT.

The chain links TRBV5-6 to TRBJ2-2; D call uncertain. Germline CDR1 is SGHDT and CDR2 is YYEEEE. V was pared by 2 bases and J by 0 bases, with 8 bases between. The CDR3 length is 15 residues. CDR3 bases: TGTGCCAGCAGCTTTCTGGGGACGAACACCGGGGAGCTGTTTTTT. Its protein is CASSFLGTNTGELFF.

This clonotype was detected many times. The chain couples TRBV18 to TRBJ1-4, with 7 bases fitting TRBD1. The length of the CDR3 is 15 residues. Germline CDR1 KGHSH, CDR2 LQKENI. The V and J ends lost 0 bases and 7 bases, in that order; junction bases with no gene match: 5. The CDR3: CASSPPDRRFEKLFF. In DNA form, the CDR3 reads TGTGCCAGCTCACCACCGGACAGGAGATTTGAAAAACTGTTTTTT.

This clonotype has more than one count but fewer than ten. The V and J genes are TRBV15 and TRBJ2-5; a possible D gene is TRBD1 (5 bases). Germline CDR1 and CDR2: LNHNV and YYDKDF (reference sequence). The CDR3 has 15 amino acids. V gave up 5 bases and J gave up 1 base, with 14 bases separating them. The CDR3 nucleotides read TGTGCCACCAGCCCTTATGGCACAGGCCAAGAGACCCAGTACTTC. Translated: CATSPYGTGQETQYF.

This clonotype showed up many times. The gene calls are TRBV5-5 and TRBJ1-5; 10 positions agree with TRBD1. The ends lost 4 bases at V and 5 bases at J; junction bases unmatched: 3. Germline V gene data show CDR1 as SGHKS and CDR2 as YYEKEE (reference sequence). This CDR3 is built from 14 residues. Here the CDR3 DNA reads TGTGCCAGCAGCCAGACAGGGGGCGATCAGCCCCAGCATTTT. This codes for CASSQTGGDQPQHF. The complete variable domain, with remaining parts taken from reference TRBV5-5 and TRBJ1-5, reads DAGVTQSPTHLIKTRGQQVTLRCSPISGHKSVSWYQQVLGQGPQFIFQYYEKEERGRGNFPDRFSARQFPNYSSELNVNALLLGDSALYLCASSQTGGDQPQHFGDGTRLSIL.

In its sample, this clonotype was seen many times. The chain has TRBV7-3 and TRBJ1-1, with D unresolved. The CDR3 spans 15 residues. Germline lookup yields CDR1 SGHTA and CDR2 FQGTGA. Between the trimmed V and J ends, which lost 3 bases and 1 base, there was a span of 12 bases. DNA of the CDR3: TGTGCCAGCAGCTTGCACCCTCAAAAGAACACTGAAGCTTTCTTT. This codes for CASSLHPQKNTEAFF.

Worth noting for this clonotype: Because it lacks the conserved phenylalanine or tryptophan at the end, this CDR3 is likely a read error. V is TRBV7-3 and J is TRBJ2-1; 14 nucleotides match TRBD2. The CDR3 contains 17 residues. The V gene end was trimmed by 4 bases and the J gene end by 3 bases; junction bases not matched to a gene: 5. Germline V gene lookup returns CDR1 SGHTA and CDR2 FQGTGA. CDR3 in amino acids: CASSSTSGGANYNEQFS. For the CDR3, the DNA is TGTGCCAGCAGCTCGACTAGCGGGGGGGCAAACTACAATGAGCAGTTCTCC.

The chain combines TRBV7-9 with TRBJ1-3; no clear D gene. There are 16 residues in the CDR3. Trimming stripped 4 bases from V and 4 bases from J, with 17 bases between. Per the germline V gene, CDR1 is SEHNR and CDR2 is FQNEAQ (reference sequence). CDR3 bases: TGTGCCAGCAGCTCACCGACCCACCTAGGGGGAAACACCATATATTTT. It codes for CASSSPTHLGGNTIYF.

This clonotype was seen ten or more times. The chain recombines TRBV27 with TRBJ2-7; D is unclear. The germline V gene has CDR1 MNHEY and CDR2 SMNVEV (reference sequence). The CDR3 sequence is 13 residues long. V was trimmed by 3 bases and J by 0 bases, leaving 6 bases between them. Here the CDR3 reads CASSFKSSYEQYF. CDR3 nucleotide sequence: TGTGCCAGCAGTTTTAAGTCCTCCTACGAGCAGTACTTC.

This clonotype appeared a few times. The chain links TRBV6-1 to TRBJ1-2; TRBD1 aligns across 8 bases. The CDR3 is 14 residues long. V lost 6 bases to trimming and J lost 5 bases; unmatched junction nucleotides: 8. The germline gives CDR1 MNHNS, CDR2 SASEGT. The CDR3 here is CASSRTGREYGYTF. The DNA of the CDR3 is TGTGCCAGCAGCCGGACAGGGAGGGAGTATGGCTACACCTTC.

A few counts support this clonotype. The chain carries TRBV9 and TRBJ2-5; D is perhaps TRBD1 (5 bases). The CDR3 is 17 amino acids. Trimming shortened V by 0 bases and J by 4 bases, and 19 bases separated the two germline ends. In germline, CDR1 is SGDLS, CDR2 YYNGEE. CDR3 sequence: CASSVEGTGDPGETQYF. The DNA for the CDR3 is TGTGCCAGCAGCGTAGAAGGAACAGGCGACCCAGGAGAGACCCAGTACTTC.

This clonotype was observed at least ten times. The chain recombines TRBV12-3 or TRBV12-4 with TRBJ2-1; TRBD1 aligns across 9 bases. The CDR3 loop spans 15 amino acids. The V and J ends lost 6 bases and 5 bases, in that order; junction bases with no gene match: 8. The CDR3 DNA sequence: TGTGCCAGCAGAACGGTAGGGACAGGGCACAATGAGCAGTTCTTC. This translates into CASRTVGTGHNEQFF.

This clonotype has only one observation. At one of its ends the junction is not consistent with the germline gene, which may arise from a read error. V usage is TRBV18 and J usage is TRBJ2-7; the D call may be TRBD1 or TRBD2 (5 bases each). Germline V gene data show CDR1 as KGHSH and CDR2 as LQKENI. This CDR3 is built from 15 residues. Written as DNA, the CDR3 is TGTGCCAGCTCACCACTCGGGACGTCGCCCTACGATCAGTACTTC. This translates into CASSPLGTSPYDQYF.